The 18 T cell receptor beta chains presented below share a single source sample, sequenced in a study of cytomegalovirus exposure and HLA in healthy donors. With 60 Vbeta and 13 Jbeta primers, the PCR was carried out. Sequenced by immunoSEQ multiplex PCR; TCRdb stores in-frame clones only, minus some. This table holds about 180,000 clones, 70% to 85% found once. Input material: PBMCs. These receptors all come from a man aged 18 to 29 in good health and CMV-seronegative.

The chain employs TRBV7-2 and TRBJ2-5; D not certain. The end of the DNA aligns better with TRBJ2-7, so the J call may be wrong. Germline V lookup: CDR1 SGHTA, CDR2 FQGNSA. This CDR3 has 15 amino acids. CDR3 bases: TGTGCCAGCAGCTTAGCCTCGGCAGGAACCTACGAGCAGTACTTC. It codes for CASSLASAGTYEQYF.

The CDR3 here is CASTRGYEQYF. For the CDR3, the DNA is TGTGCCAGCACCCGGGGCTACGAGCAGTACTTC. The chain couples TRBV7-2 to TRBJ2-7; D might be TRBD2 (5 bases). Trimming removed 7 bases at V and 3 bases at J, with 7 bases between. Per germline, CDR1 SGHTA and CDR2 FQGNSA. CDR3 size: 11 residues.

V usage is TRBV7-8 and J usage is TRBJ1-5; D may be TRBD1 (5 bases). Trimming cost V 1 base and J 6 bases, with 10 bases left between them. The germline V gene encodes CDR1 SGHVS and CDR2 FQNEAQ. The CDR3 runs to 14 residues. CDR3 DNA: TGTGCCAGCAGCTTAGAGGGCAGGGCTCAGCCCCAGCATTTT. This codes for CASSLEGRAQPQHF.

V gene TRBV4-2 combines with J gene TRBJ2-5; 11 nucleotides agree with TRBD1. From germline, CDR1 is LGHNA and CDR2 YNFKEQ. Trimming at V came to 4 bases and at J to 4 bases, leaving 8 bases not matched to a gene. This CDR3 has 16 residues. The CDR3 region is CASSPPGTGGTETQYF. Written as DNA, the CDR3 is TGTGCCAGCAGCCCACCCGGGACAGGGGGGACAGAGACCCAGTACTTC.

This clone showed up just once. The chain links TRBV5-4 to TRBJ1-2, with a tentative D call TRBD1 (6 bases). The V end lost 1 base, the J end lost 6 bases, and 16 bases lay between the germline ends. Looked up from germline, CDR1 is SGHNT and CDR2 is YYREEE (reference sequence). There are 15 residues in the CDR3. The CDR3 DNA reads TGTGCCAGCAGCTTGCTAGACAGGATGTGGAATGGCTACACCTTC. Protein: CASSLLDRMWNGYTF.

V gene TRBV5-6 combines with J gene TRBJ2-7; D may be TRBD2 (6 bases). This CDR3 is built from 15 residues. Germline loops: CDR1 SGHDT, CDR2 YYEEEE. V was pared by 1 base and J by 0 bases, with 11 bases between. CDR3 protein: CASSLYPGVSYEQYF. The CDR3 bases are TGTGCCAGCAGCTTGTACCCGGGAGTCTCCTACGAGCAGTACTTC.

The chain has TRBV6-4 and TRBJ2-3, with 8 nucleotides matching TRBD1. Germline-derived CDR1 and CDR2 are MRHNA and SNTAGT. The CDR3 is 15 amino acids. The V and J ends lost 6 bases and 3 bases, in that order; junction bases with no gene match: 8. The CDR3 loop reads CASSQGAVVTDTQYF. The DNA of the CDR3 is TGTGCCAGCAGCCAGGGGGCGGTGGTAACAGATACGCAGTATTTT.

Only a few counts were recorded for this clone. The chain joins TRBV19 to TRBJ2-1; 12 bases are shared with TRBD2. The CDR3 runs to 15 residues. Germline CDR1 reads LNHDA; CDR2 reads SQIVND (reference sequence). The trim removed 5 bases at V and 8 bases at J, leaving 7 bases unmatched. The CDR3: CASSPRLAGAHEQFF. CDR3 sequence (DNA): TGTGCCAGTAGTCCCCGACTAGCGGGAGCCCATGAGCAGTTCTTC.

V gene TRBV7-2 combines with J gene TRBJ2-1; 9 bases fit TRBD1. This CDR3 comprises 15 residues. Germline V gene sequence: CDR1 SGHTA, CDR2 FQGNSA. Trimming at V came to 1 base and at J to 7 bases, leaving 5 bases not matched to a gene. The DNA of the CDR3 is TGTGCCAGCAGCTTAGGTAGGGGGACAGGGAATGAGCAGTTCTTC. As protein: CASSLGRGTGNEQFF.

The rearrangement uses TRBV15 and TRBJ2-7; 7 bases line up with TRBD1. In germline, CDR1 is LNHNV, CDR2 YYDKDF (reference sequence). The junction had 11 bases not matched to a gene; V was cut back by 3 bases and J by 3 bases. The CDR3 runs 16 residues. The CDR3 DNA is TGTGCCACCAGCAGTCGGACAGGATCCATAGGCTACGAGCAGTACTTC. It codes for CATSSRTGSIGYEQYF. The variable domain in full, with the rest retrieved from reference TRBV15 and TRBJ2-7, is DAMVIQNPRYQVTQFGKPVTLSCSQTLNHNVMYWYQQKSSQAPKLLFHYYDKDFNNEADTPDNFQSRRPNTSFCFLDIRSPGLGDTAMYLCATSSRTGSIGYEQYFGPGTRLTVT.

The rearrangement uses TRBV7-2 and TRBJ2-3; 7 bases are shared with TRBD2. V shed 7 bases and J 3 bases; nucleotides not matched to a gene: 7. CDR3 length: 14 residues. Germline V gene lookup returns CDR1 SGHTA and CDR2 FQGNSA. The CDR3 DNA reads TGTGCCAGCACCCCCGGGACTAAGACAGATACGCAGTATTTT. Its protein product is CASTPGTKTDTQYF.

The chain couples TRBV2 to TRBJ1-4; D is perhaps TRBD1 (5 bases). This CDR3 region has 15 residues. The germline V gene encodes CDR1 SNHLY and CDR2 FYNNEI. The V end was cut by 8 bases, the J end by 2 bases, with 15 bases between. Written as DNA, the CDR3 is TGTGCCAGCCGGATAAAAAGACAGACTAATGAAAAACTGTTTTTT. Its translation: CASRIKRQTNEKLFF. The full variable domain, with the rest looked up from reference TRBV2 and TRBJ1-4, is EPEVTQTPSHQVTQMGQEVILRCVPISNHLYFYWYRQILGQKVEFLVSFYNNEISEKSEIFDDQFSVERPDGSNFTLKIRSTKLEDSAMYFCASRIKRQTNEKLFFGSGTQLSVL.

V and J are TRBV19 and TRBJ2-2, with D possibly TRBD2 on 5 matching bases. Trimming cost V 4 bases and J 1 base, with 16 bases left between them. CDR1 and CDR2 (germline): LNHDA, SQIVND (reference sequence). CDR3 length: 17 residues. CDR3: CASSKGTGSGNTGELFF. For the CDR3, the DNA is TGTGCCAGTAGTAAAGGCACGGGGTCGGGGAACACCGGGGAGCTGTTTTTT.

The chain joins TRBV7-2 to TRBJ1-6, with a weak D call TRBD1 (5 bases). Germline CDR1 is SGHTA and CDR2 is FQGNSA. The CDR3 loop spans 15 amino acids. Between the trimmed V and J ends, which lost 0 bases and 12 bases, there was a span of 15 bases. CDR3 sequence reads: CASSLAKGNLLPLHF. CDR3 bases: TGTGCCAGCAGCTTAGCCAAGGGGAACCTTTTACCCCTCCACTTT.

As for this clone: The junction differs from germline at one of its ends, possibly a read error. The chain combines TRBV9 with TRBJ2-3; TRBD2 agrees at 11 bases. Germline CDR1 reads SGDLS; CDR2 reads YYNGEE. This CDR3 has 15 residues. The CDR3 DNA is TGTGCCAGCAGTGTAGCGGGGGGGCAGTCAGATACGCAGTATTTT. This codes for CASSVAGGQSDTQYF.

There are a few counts of this clone. CDR3 nucleotides: TGTGCCAGCAGCACGTTGACTAGCGCGGGATACGAGCAGTACTTC. Translated, it gives CASSTLTSAGYEQYF. This chain links TRBV7-2 with TRBJ2-7; 8 bases fit TRBD2. V lost 5 bases and J lost 4; bases outside the gene matches: 10. This CDR3 region has 15 residues. Per germline, CDR1 SGHTA and CDR2 FQGNSA.

This clone was found a few times. The V call is TRBV19, the J call TRBJ1-5, with 7 bases fitting TRBD1. The junction had 8 bases not matched to a gene; V was cut back by 5 bases and J by 4 bases. The CDR3 is 15 amino acids. Germline V gene data show CDR1 as LNHDA and CDR2 as SQIVND (reference sequence). The CDR3 sequence: CASSYSDRKNQPQHF. Written as DNA, the CDR3 is TGTGCCAGTAGTTACTCGGACAGGAAAAATCAGCCCCAGCATTTT.

This sequence joins TRBV4-3 and TRBJ2-7, with 9 bases that match TRBD1. Trimming removed 4 bases from V and 6 bases from J; junction bases left unmatched: 16. The CDR3 is 17 residues long. CDR1 and CDR2 (germline): LGHNA, YSLEER. CDR3 loop: CASSLALMGTGYREQYF. For the CDR3, the DNA is TGCGCCAGCAGCCTAGCCCTCATGGGGACAGGGTATCGCGAGCAGTACTTC.